This paragraph covers one T cell receptor (beta chain) sequence. Its antigen is currently unknown. TCRdb reprocessed the 5' RACE reads, with one entry per CDR3 protein and no DNA. The sample's table shows about 380,000 distinct CDR3 sequences. This sample is part of a study of T cells expressing NK-cell markers. On the study more broadly: Investigators obtained TCR beta repertoires from sorted CD3+CD56+NKG2C+, CD3+CD56+NKG2C- and CD3+CD56-NKG2C+ T cells. Study-wide results and caveats: Dominant NKG2C+ clonotype frequencies of roughly 1.0-8% of CD8+ T cells were measured in 5 or 6 donors.

Per germline, CDR1 MNHNS and CDR2 SASEGT. The CDR3 spans 15 residues. J is TRBJ1-1 and V is TRBV6-1; TCRdb's assignment of TRBD1 cannot be checked, as there is no DNA. The specimen sequenced was blood T cells: a sorted CD56 or NKG2C T cell subset, CD4+ or CD8+ T cells, or bulk PBMC T cells (not recorded which). The sequence was collected from a man aged 18-70 years in good health. The CDR3 protein is CASRRAGQGYTEAFF.